This entry is about one TCR beta chain. Its antigen is not known. TCRdb redid the calling of the 5' RACE reads with MiXCR, one entry per CDR3 protein. The profile shows roughly 1.6 million distinct CDR3 sequences, around a third of them singletons. The record originates from a study of identical twins. There are 14 residues in the CDR3. Germline V gene sequence: CDR1 DFQATT, CDR2 SNEGSKA (reference sequence). Overall study findings and caveats: Excess sharing by twins proved weaker in beta out-of-frame sequences.

The J gene is TRBJ2-4, the V gene TRBV20-1, with TRBD1 identical over 10 bases. The end of the DNA aligns better with TRBJ2-7, so the J call may be wrong. What was sequenced was cord blood. This clonotype originated in a newborn girl in good health. The CDR3 spells CSARLPGQGFEQYF. The DNA for the CDR3 is TGCAGTGCTAGACTACCGGGACAGGGGTTCGAGCAGTACTTC.